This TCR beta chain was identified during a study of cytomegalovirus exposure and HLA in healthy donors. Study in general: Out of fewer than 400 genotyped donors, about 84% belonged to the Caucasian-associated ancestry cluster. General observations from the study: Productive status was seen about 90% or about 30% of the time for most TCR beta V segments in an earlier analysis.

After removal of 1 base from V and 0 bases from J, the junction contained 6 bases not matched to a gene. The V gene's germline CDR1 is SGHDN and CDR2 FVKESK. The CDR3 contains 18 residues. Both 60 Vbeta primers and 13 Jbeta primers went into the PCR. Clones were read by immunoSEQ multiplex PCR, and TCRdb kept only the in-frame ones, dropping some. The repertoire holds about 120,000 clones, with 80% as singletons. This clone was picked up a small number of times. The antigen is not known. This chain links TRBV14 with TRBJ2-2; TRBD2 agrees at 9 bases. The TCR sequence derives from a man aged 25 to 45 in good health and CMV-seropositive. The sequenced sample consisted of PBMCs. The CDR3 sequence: CASSQVRLAGTNTGELFF. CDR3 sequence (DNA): TGTGCCAGCAGCCAAGTGAGGCTAGCGGGGACGAACACCGGGGAGCTGTTTTTT. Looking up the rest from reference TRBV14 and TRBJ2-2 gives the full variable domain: EAGVTQFPSHSVIEKGQTVTLRCDPISGHDNLYWYRRVMGKEIKFLLHFVKESKQDESGMPNNRFLAERTGGTYSTLKVQPAELEDSGVYFCASSQVRLAGTNTGELFFGEGSRLTVL.